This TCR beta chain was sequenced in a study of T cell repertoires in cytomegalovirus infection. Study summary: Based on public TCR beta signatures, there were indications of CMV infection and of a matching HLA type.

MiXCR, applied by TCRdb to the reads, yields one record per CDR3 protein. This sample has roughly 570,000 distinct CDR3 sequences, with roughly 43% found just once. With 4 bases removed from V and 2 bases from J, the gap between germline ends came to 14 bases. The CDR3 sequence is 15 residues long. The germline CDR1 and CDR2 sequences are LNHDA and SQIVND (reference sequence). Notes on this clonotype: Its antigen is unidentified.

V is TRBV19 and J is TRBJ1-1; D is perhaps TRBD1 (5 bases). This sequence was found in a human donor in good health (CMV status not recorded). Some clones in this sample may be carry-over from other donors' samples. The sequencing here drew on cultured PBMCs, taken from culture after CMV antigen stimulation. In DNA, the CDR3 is TGTGCCAGTAGTACCATGACAGAGATTAACACTGAAGCTTTCTTT. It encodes CASSTMTEINTEAFF.